The 9 T cell receptor beta chains listed next were all sequenced from one sample in a study of monozygotic twins with inflammatory bowel disease. TCRdb reprocessed the 5' RACE reads, keeping one entry per CDR3 protein, no DNA. The sample's table shows 400,000 or so distinct CDR3 sequences. The material sequenced was blood. Receptor source: a human donor with ulcerative colitis or Crohn's disease, or a healthy co-twin of an affected twin (not recorded which).

CDR3: CATSREDRGHIQYF. The chain couples TRBV15 to TRBJ2-4; checking the TCRdb D call of TRBD1 is not possible without DNA. This CDR3 contains 14 residues. The V gene's germline CDR1 is LNHNV and CDR2 YYDKDF (reference sequence).

The rearrangement uses TRBV7-2 and TRBJ2-7. CDR3 size: 11 residues. Germline CDR1 SGHTA, CDR2 FQGNSA. The CDR3 here is CASSSTTEQYF.

The rearrangement links TRBV12-3 or TRBV12-4 to TRBJ1-5; TCRdb outputs TRBD1, but without DNA this stays unchecked. The CDR3 spans 15 residues. The CDR3 here is CASKTEGVNNQPQHF.

The chain uses TRBV29-1 and TRBJ2-7; TCRdb reports TRBD1, a call that lacks DNA to check it against. CDR3 length equals 14 residues. The germline V gene has CDR1 SQVTM and CDR2 ANQGSEA. CDR3 region: CSALAGTHTYEQYF.

The chain is built from TRBV27 and TRBJ2-3; the D call of TRBD2 rests on TCRdb alone, since no DNA is present to check it. CDR1 and CDR2 from the germline V gene are MNHEY and SMNVEV (reference sequence). The CDR3 is 16 amino acids. CDR3 loop: CASSSYSRASTDTQYF.

The chain carries TRBV7-9 and TRBJ2-1; as DNA is missing, the TRBD2 call by TCRdb cannot be tested. Per the germline V gene, CDR1 is SEHNR and CDR2 is FQNEAQ (reference sequence). The CDR3 runs 16 residues. CDR3 amino acids: CASSSRGGTSRNEQFF.

The gene calls are TRBV20-1 and TRBJ1-1. CDR1 is DFQATT and CDR2 is SNEGSKA in the germline V gene (reference sequence). The CDR3 spans 12 residues. Here the CDR3 reads CSASPMNTEAFF.

This sequence joins TRBV7-2 and TRBJ2-1; the TCRdb D gene call, TRBD1, has no DNA to confirm it. The germline V gene encodes CDR1 SGHTA and CDR2 FQGNSA. The CDR3 runs to 14 residues. This chain's CDR3 is CASSLGTPERRQFF.

The rearrangement links TRBV11-2 to TRBJ1-6; TCRdb calls TRBD1, which cannot be checked without DNA. The length of the CDR3 is 15 residues. Germline CDR1 SGHAT, CDR2 FQNNGV. CDR3 region: CASSLGGPVGSPLHF.